One and the same sample provided the 24 T cell receptor beta chains below, sequenced in a study of T cell repertoires in cytomegalovirus infection. MiXCR was run by TCRdb on the reads, yielding one entry per CDR3 protein. The data hold approximately 81,000 distinct CDR3 sequences, with around 25% observed a single time. No cognate antigen is known for these TCRs. The material was CD8+ T cells from cultured PBMCs, obtained from culture after CMV antigen stimulation. Receptor source: a human donor in good health (CMV status not recorded). Some clones in this sample may be carry-over from other donors' samples.

The chain links TRBV11-2 to TRBJ1-2, with D unresolved. From germline, CDR1 is SGHAT and CDR2 FQNNGV. The length of the CDR3 is 14 residues. V was pared by 8 bases and J by 0 bases, with 13 bases between. The DNA for the CDR3 is TGTGCCAGCCCAACGGTGGCCGCTAACTATGGCTACACCTTC. It is translated as CASPTVAANYGYTF.

The chain is built from TRBV4-1 and TRBJ2-7; a possible D gene is TRBD1 (7 bases). V gave up 5 bases and J gave up 2 bases, with 16 bases separating them. The CDR3 is 15 amino acids. The germline V gene has CDR1 MGHRA and CDR2 YSYEKL. The CDR3 is CASSSQEGATYEQYF. CDR3 nucleotide sequence: TGCGCCAGCAGCTCGCAGGAGGGGGCGACCTACGAGCAGTACTTC.

The sample holds a few counts of this clonotype. The chain links TRBV5-4 to TRBJ1-6; 8 bases map to TRBD1. The length of the CDR3 is 14 residues. The germline V gene encodes CDR1 SGHNT and CDR2 YYREEE (reference sequence). The V segment lost 4 bases and the J segment 10 bases; nucleotides outside the gene matches: 7. The chain's CDR3 is CASSADRGGSPLHF. The DNA for the CDR3 is TGTGCCAGCAGCGCAGACAGGGGTGGATCACCCCTCCACTTT.

This clonotype has more than one count but fewer than ten. V gene TRBV11-2 combines with J gene TRBJ1-1; 7 bases align to TRBD1. With V trimmed by 4 bases and J by 3 bases, 8 bases remained unmatched. CDR3 length equals 15 residues. Germline assignment: CDR1 SGHAT and CDR2 FQNNGV. The CDR3 DNA reads TGTGCCAGCAGCTCGACAGGGACGGCGGACACTGAAGCTTTCTTT. This translates into CASSSTGTADTEAFF.

This chain connects TRBV4-3 to TRBJ2-7; a possible D gene is TRBD2 (6 bases). Between the trimmed V and J ends, which lost 0 bases and 5 bases, there was a span of 17 bases. The CDR3 runs to 16 residues. Germline V gives CDR1 LGHNA, CDR2 YSLEER. The CDR3 is CASSQDVGGPEDEQYF. CDR3 coding DNA: TGCGCCAGCAGCCAAGATGTAGGAGGGCCGGAAGACGAGCAGTACTTC.

The chain has TRBV6-2 or TRBV6-3 and TRBJ2-2; 8 bases match TRBD2. V lost 7 bases, J lost 4 bases, and 5 bases stayed unmatched. There are 14 residues in the CDR3. CDR1 is MNHEY and CDR2 is SVGEGT in the germline V gene. CDR3: CASITSGLTGELFF. In DNA, the CDR3 is TGTGCCAGCATAACTAGCGGTCTCACCGGGGAGCTGTTTTTT.

In the case of this clonotype: At one end, the junction sequence differs from germline, possibly due to a read error. The chain is built from TRBV19 and TRBJ2-2; 12 bases align to TRBD1. CDR3 length equals 17 residues. CDR1 and CDR2 (germline): LNHDA, SQIVND (reference sequence). The CDR3 sequence: CASRIGWDRGQFGELFF. In nucleotides, the CDR3 is TGTGCCAGTCGTATAGGGTGGGACAGGGGGCAGTTCGGGGAGCTGTTTTTT.

This clonotype appeared a few times. The chain recombines TRBV5-6 with TRBJ2-1; TRBD2 matches at 9 bases. The germline CDR1 and CDR2 sequences are SGHDT and YYEEEE. V lost 4 bases and J lost 10; bases outside the gene matches: 6. This CDR3 has 13 amino acids. The CDR3 region has the DNA TGTGCCAGCAGCCTTTCTCTAGCGGGAGAGCAGTTCTTC. This translates into CASSLSLAGEQFF.

In this sample, this clonotype turned up many times. The J gene is TRBJ1-5, the V gene TRBV6-1, with 8 bases identical to TRBD1. V shed 3 bases, J shed 6 bases, and the junction held 10 bases outside the gene matches. The germline gives CDR1 MNHNS, CDR2 SASEGT. The CDR3 is 16 residues long. CDR3: CASSDRGRTSRQPQHF. The DNA of the CDR3 is TGTGCCAGCAGTGACAGGGGGCGAACTTCCCGTCAGCCCCAGCATTTT.

Only a few counts were recorded for this clonotype. The chain joins TRBV7-4 to TRBJ2-7; D is ambiguous. The CDR3 totals 12 residues. CDR1 and CDR2 (germline): SGHVT, SQSDAQ. V lost 2 bases and J lost 2, with 4 bases in between. The CDR3 coding sequence is TGTGCCAGCAGCTTATCACCCTACGAGCAGTACTTC. It codes for CASSLSPYEQYF.

This clonotype has more than one count but fewer than ten. The J gene is TRBJ2-1, the V gene TRBV5-4; possible D gene TRBD1, 5 bases. V lost 0 bases and J 0 bases, leaving 7 bases between the germline ends. The CDR3 sequence is 15 residues long. CDR1 is SGHNT, CDR2 YYREEE, per germline (reference sequence). The CDR3 DNA reads TGTGCCAGCAGCTTGGCCAGGGCCTCCTACAATGAGCAGTTCTTC. Its protein product is CASSLARASYNEQFF.

This clonotype occurred a few times. CDR3 bases: TGTGCCAGCAGGAGCGGGAGTGGTACCGGGGAGCTGTTTTTT. Amino acids: CASRSGSGTGELFF. The chain employs TRBV6-6 and TRBJ2-2; 8 nucleotides match TRBD2. J gave up 5 bases and V 6 bases, and 5 bases lay outside the gene matches. CDR3 length: 14 amino acids. Germline CDR1 MNHNY, CDR2 SVGAGI (reference sequence).

The chain links TRBV18 to TRBJ2-2; 13 bases map to TRBD2. The CDR3 runs to 18 residues. Trimming took 6 bases from V and 5 from J; bases not matched to a gene: 12. Germline values: CDR1 KGHSH, CDR2 LQKENI. CDR3 nucleotide sequence: TGTGCCAGCTCGCTTGGACTAGCGGGAGAGAGGCGAACCGGGGAGCTGTTTTTT. This gives the protein CASSLGLAGERRTGELFF. Full variable domain (outside the CDR3, taken from reference TRBV18 and TRBJ2-2): NAGVMQNPRHLVRRRGQEARLRCSPMKGHSHVYWYRQLPEEGLKFMVYLQKENIIDESGMPKERFSAEFPKEGPSILRIQQVVRGDSAAYFCASSLGLAGERRTGELFFGEGSRLTVL.

This clonotype was seen only once. The CDR3 protein is CATSEGNRNSPLHF. The CDR3 DNA sequence: TGTGCCACCAGCGAGGGAAATCGGAATTCACCCCTCCACTTT. The V call is TRBV15, the J call TRBJ1-6, with D unresolved. In germline, CDR1 is LNHNV, CDR2 YYDKDF (reference sequence). CDR3 size: 14 residues. V dropped 5 bases and J dropped 7 bases, with 12 bases sitting between them.

This clonotype was seen a few times. The chain links TRBV4-3 to TRBJ1-1, with TRBD1 matching over 7 bases. The germline gives CDR1 LGHNA, CDR2 YSLEER. V gave up 3 bases and J gave up 0 bases; unmatched junction bases: 7. The CDR3 has 16 amino acids. The CDR3 protein is CASSHDRVLMNTEAFF. The DNA for the CDR3 is TGCGCCAGCAGCCACGACAGGGTTTTAATGAACACTGAAGCTTTCTTT.

The V call is TRBV11-2, the J call TRBJ1-6, with TRBD1 identical over 7 bases. Germline-derived CDR1 and CDR2 are SGHAT and FQNNGV. The CDR3 runs 15 residues. Trimming took 5 bases from V and 9 from J; bases not matched to a gene: 10. The CDR3 DNA reads TGTGCCAGCAGCCTAGGACGTCCAGGGGGTTCACCCCTCCACTTT. It codes for CASSLGRPGGSPLHF.

With regard to this clonotype: One base away lies a much larger clone, so this may be a sequencing read error. The chain couples TRBV7-2 to TRBJ2-1; D unclear. Germline V gives CDR1 SGHTA, CDR2 FQGNSA. This CDR3 has 12 amino acids. Here the CDR3 reads CVSSPPGNEQFF. The CDR3 DNA sequence: TGTGTCAGCAGCCCGCCAGGAAATGAGCAGTTCTTC.

This clonotype was picked up a small number of times. The rearrangement joins TRBV7-9 to TRBJ2-7; D is perhaps TRBD1 (6 bases). The CDR3 is made up of 14 amino acids. Looked up from germline, CDR1 is SEHNR and CDR2 is FQNEAQ (reference sequence). V shed 5 bases and J shed 2 bases, with 13 bases lying between them. This CDR3 reads CASSRTGSPYEQYF. In nucleotides, the CDR3 is TGTGCCAGCAGCCGAACAGGGTCACCCTACGAGCAGTACTTC.

V is TRBV3-1 and J is TRBJ2-2; TRBD1 is a possible D gene (6 bases). Germline loops: CDR1 LGHDT, CDR2 YNNKEL (reference sequence). Trimming took off 2 bases at V and 4 bases at J, with 11 bases between the two ends. This CDR3 is built from 15 residues. DNA of the CDR3: TGTGCCAGCAGCCAAAGGGGGACGGGCACCGGGGAGCTGTTTTTT. Translation gives CASSQRGTGTGELFF.

The genes are TRBV10-3 and TRBJ2-1; 7 positions agree with TRBD2. Germline trimming cut 6 bases from V and 10 bases from J; bases unmatched to any gene: 9. CDR1 and CDR2 (germline): ENHRY, SYGVKD. The CDR3 runs to 13 residues. Written as DNA, the CDR3 is TGTGCCATCAGGGGGGAGGGCCTGGGAGAGCAGTTCTTC. It specifies CAIRGEGLGEQFF.

The chain uses TRBV5-4 and TRBJ2-7; 9 bases fit TRBD2. From germline, CDR1 is SGHNT and CDR2 YYREEE (reference sequence). V was clipped by 4 bases and J by 6 bases; unmatched bases: 2. The CDR3 runs 12 residues. CDR3 residues: CASSPGLAEQYF. For the CDR3, the DNA is TGTGCCAGCAGCCCGGGACTAGCCGAGCAGTACTTC.

With regard to this clonotype: At one boundary the junction diverges from the germline segment, which might be a read error. This chain uses TRBV6-1 with TRBJ2-5; 9 bases are a match to TRBD2. The CDR3 is 15 residues long. In germline, CDR1 is MNHNS, CDR2 SASEGT. The CDR3 nucleotides are TGTGCCAGCAGGGAAGCGGGGGGATCTCAAGAGACCCAGTACTTC. It yields the protein CASREAGGSQETQYF.

This clonotype showed up many times. The chain combines TRBV11-2 with TRBJ1-1; D call uncertain. The CDR3 is 21 residues long. Trimming took 5 bases from V and 3 from J, leaving 34 bases between them. The germline CDR1 and CDR2 sequences are SGHAT and FQNNGV. CDR3 DNA sequence: TGTGCCAGCAGCGCCTGGAGAGGCGCGGGGAGCGTGCGGGGTCCATACACTGAAGCTTTCTTT. Protein: CASSAWRGAGSVRGPYTEAFF.

The rearrangement uses TRBV20-1 and TRBJ1-2; TRBD1 aligns across 9 bases. The CDR3 extends over 11 amino acids. V was pared by 5 bases and J by 8 bases, with 3 bases of the junction left unmatched. Germline V gene sequence: CDR1 DFQATT, CDR2 SNEGSKA (reference sequence). The CDR3 is CSARTGEGYTF. CDR3 nucleotides: TGCAGTGCTCGGACAGGGGAGGGCTACACCTTC.